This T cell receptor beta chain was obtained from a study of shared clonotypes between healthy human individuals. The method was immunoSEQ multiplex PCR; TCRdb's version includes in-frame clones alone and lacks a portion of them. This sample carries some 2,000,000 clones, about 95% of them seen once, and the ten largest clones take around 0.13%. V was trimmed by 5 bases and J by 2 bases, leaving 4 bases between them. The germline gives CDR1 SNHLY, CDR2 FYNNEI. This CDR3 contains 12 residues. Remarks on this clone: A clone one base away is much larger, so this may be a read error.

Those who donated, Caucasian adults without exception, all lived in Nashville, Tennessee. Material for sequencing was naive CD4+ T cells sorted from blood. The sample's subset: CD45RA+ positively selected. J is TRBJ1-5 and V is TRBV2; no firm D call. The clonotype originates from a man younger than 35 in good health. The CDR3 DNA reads TGTGCCAGCAGTTTAGGCAATCAGCCCCAGCATTTT. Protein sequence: CASSLGNQPQHF.